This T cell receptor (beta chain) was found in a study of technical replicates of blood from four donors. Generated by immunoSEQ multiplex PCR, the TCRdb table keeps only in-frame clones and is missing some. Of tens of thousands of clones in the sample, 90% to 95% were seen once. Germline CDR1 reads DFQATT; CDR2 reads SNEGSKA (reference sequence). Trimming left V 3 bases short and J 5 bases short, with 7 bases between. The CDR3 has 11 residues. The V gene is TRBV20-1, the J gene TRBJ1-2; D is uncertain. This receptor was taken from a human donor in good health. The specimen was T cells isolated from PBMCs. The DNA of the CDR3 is TGCAGTGCTAGGGTCGGTTATGGCTACACCTTC. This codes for CSARVGYGYTF.